Listed below are T cell receptor beta chains from one sample, sequenced in a study of cytomegalovirus exposure and HLA in healthy donors. Measured with immunoSEQ multiplex PCR; TCRdb has only the in-frame clones, and not every one. The listing contains more than 130,000 clones. Sequencing used PBMCs. The receptors here all came from a man aged 35 to 55 in good health and CMV-seronegative. Both conserved end residues are part of each CDR3. D genes are given only for firm matches.

d_call j_call v_call cdr3_nt cdr3_aa
TRBD2 TRBJ2-7 TRBV7-8 TGTGCCAGCAGCCCCCTGATGGGAAGCGGGGGGGCCAACGAGCAGTACTTC CASSPLMGSGGANEQYF
. TRBJ2-2 TRBV5-5 TGTGCCAGCAGCGCCAGGGTAATAGGCACCGGGGAGCTGTTTTTT CASSARVIGTGELFF
. TRBJ2-5 TRBV5-1 TGCGCCAGCAGCTTGCTAGGGACCCAGTACTTC CASSLLGTQYF
. TRBJ1-5 TRBV7-2 TGTGCCAGCGCTTCAGACCCTAGTCAGCCCCAGCATTTT CASASDPSQPQHF
TRBD2 TRBJ2-7 TRBV10-3 TGTGCCATCAGTGGTAGTAGCGGGGGGAGGTACGAGCAGTACTTC CAISGSSGGRYEQYF
. TRBJ1-2 TRBV11-1 TGTGCCAGCAGCCGGGACTACGTCAACTATGGCTACACCTTC CASSRDYVNYGYTF
. TRBJ1-2 TRBV2 TGTGCCAGCAGGATGGAGGGAAGAGGTAACTATGGCTACACCTTC CASRMEGRGNYGYTF
. TRBJ1-5 TRBV5-1 TGCGCCAGCAGCTTGGAGGCCAGGGCGGGACAGCCCCAGCATTTT CASSLEARAGQPQHF
. TRBJ1-6 TRBV29-1 TGCAGCGTTGCCTGGACAGCTAATTCACCCCTCCACTTT CSVAWTANSPLHF
TRBD1 TRBJ1-1 TRBV5-4 TGTGCCAGCAGCAGAACGACAGGGGCCAACGCTGAAGCTTTCTTT CASSRTTGANAEAFF
. TRBJ2-3 TRBV14 TGTGCCAGCAACAAACGTCAGGGGCCCCACACAGATACGCAGTATTTT CASNKRQGPHTDTQYF
TRBD1 TRBJ1-1 TRBV30 TGTGCCTGGAGCGGGGGACAGAATAAAATTCTGAACACTGAAGCTTTCTTT CAWSGGQNKILNTEAFF
. TRBJ1-3 TRBV6-5 TGTGCCACTTCAAAGCCGGCTGGAAACACCATATATTTT CATSKPAGNTIYF
. TRBJ2-3 TRBV5-1 TGCGCCAGCAGACTACAGGGTGGCTATGGGTATTTT CASRLQGGYGYF
TRBD2 TRBJ2-1 TRBV13 TGTGCCAGCAGCTGGAGGAGACTAGCGGGGGGTTACAATGAGCAGTTCTTC CASSWRRLAGGYNEQFF